This T cell receptor (beta chain) was identified during a study of T cells in Graves' hyperthyroidism and ophthalmopathy. The V end was cut by 7 bases, the J end by 2 bases, with 14 bases between. The CDR3 extends over 14 amino acids. This clonotype was seen a handful of times. RNA transcripts yielded amplified TCR beta CDR3 regions. HTBI primers drove first-round RT-PCR of the TCR CDR3. TCRdb re-analysed the multiplex PCR reads in MiXCR, keeping a single row per CDR3 protein. The sample holds under 250,000 distinct CDR3 sequences; almost 25% are singletons and the top ten take about 40%. Specimen: blood. The TCR was taken from a woman between 35 and 50 years old with Graves' ophthalmopathy. The rearrangement links TRBV12-3 or TRBV12-4 to TRBJ2-5; D remains ambiguous. The CDR3, as DNA: TGTGCCAGCACCTTATCAAGGGAACAAGAGACCCAGTACTTC. Protein sequence: CASTLSREQETQYF.